The 22 T cell receptor beta chains reported below all come from one sample, sequenced in a study of cytomegalovirus exposure and HLA in healthy donors. Both 60 Vbeta primers and 13 Jbeta primers went into the PCR. Produced via immunoSEQ multiplex PCR; TCRdb's table is partial and in-frame only. Of 60,000 to 90,000 clones listed, around 70% are singletons. Sequenced material: PBMCs. All receptors come from a woman between 45 and 65 years old in good health and CMV-seropositive.

V usage is TRBV20-1 and J usage is TRBJ1-1; D uncertain. V gave up 3 bases and J gave up 2 bases, with 4 bases separating them. CDR1 DFQATT and CDR2 SNEGSKA come from the germline V gene (reference sequence). This CDR3 is 11 amino acids long. DNA for the CDR3: TGCAGTGCTAGCAGTAACACTGAAGCTTTCTTT. It encodes CSASSNTEAFF.

The chain joins TRBV29-1 to TRBJ2-7; 7 positions match TRBD2. The V segment lost 5 bases and the J segment 6 bases; nucleotides outside the gene matches: 7. This CDR3 comprises 12 residues. CDR1 and CDR2 (germline): SQVTM, ANQGSEA. The CDR3 nucleotides are TGCAGCGTTAGGGGAGGGGCTGTCGAGCAGTACTTC. Protein product: CSVRGGAVEQYF.

This clone was counted a few times. This chain joins TRBV6-4 and TRBJ2-2; tentatively, D is TRBD1 (6 bases). This CDR3 has 15 amino acids. Germline loops: CDR1 MRHNA, CDR2 SNTAGT. Trimming stripped 2 bases from V and 2 bases from J, with 9 bases between. In DNA form, the CDR3 reads TGTGCCAGCAGTGACGTAGGGACAAACACCGGGGAGCTGTTTTTT. It translates to CASSDVGTNTGELFF.

The V and J genes are TRBV5-6 and TRBJ2-1; D is perhaps TRBD1 (6 bases). The ends were cut back, 4 bases at V and 6 bases at J, with 11 bases in the middle. This CDR3 has 13 amino acids. Germline assignment: CDR1 SGHDT and CDR2 YYEEEE. Written as DNA, the CDR3 is TGTGCCAGCAGCCAGACAGGCTCCAATGAGCAGTTCTTC. This sequence encodes CASSQTGSNEQFF. The full variable domain, in which reference TRBV5-6 and TRBJ2-1 provide the parts outside the CDR3, is DAGVTQSPTHLIKTRGQQVTLRCSPKSGHDTVSWYQQALGQGPQFIFQYYEEEERQRGNFPDRFSGHQFPNYSSELNVNALLLGDSALYLCASSQTGSNEQFFGPGTRLTVL.

The chain uses TRBV10-3 and TRBJ2-7; 8 nucleotides line up with TRBD2. Germline V gene sequence: CDR1 ENHRY, CDR2 SYGVKD. Trimming removed 10 bases from V and 9 bases from J; junction bases left unmatched: 14. The CDR3 is 13 residues long. The CDR3 DNA follows: TGTGCCACCGCTGATCGGGAGGGCGGGGTGCAGTACTTC. Protein product: CATADREGGVQYF.

V gene TRBV5-1 combines with J gene TRBJ2-3; perhaps TRBD2 as D (5 bases). Per the germline V gene, CDR1 is SGHRS and CDR2 is YFSETQ. This CDR3 spans 15 amino acids. Trimming removed 1 base at V and 0 bases at J, with 9 bases between. The DNA for the CDR3 is TGCGCCAGCAGCTTGTGGACGGGGAGCACAGATACGCAGTATTTT. Encoded protein: CASSLWTGSTDTQYF.

The chain couples TRBV7-7 to TRBJ2-2; TRBD1 might be the D (5 bases). With 6 bases removed from V and 7 bases from J, the gap between germline ends came to 15 bases. Per germline, CDR1 SSHAT and CDR2 FNYEAQ (reference sequence). This CDR3 has 14 residues. CDR3 DNA sequence: TGTGCCAGCAGTTCTCAGGGTTTTGGCGGGGAGCTGTTTTTT. This sequence encodes CASSSQGFGGELFF.

This clone has a count of ten or more. The chain carries TRBV4-3 and TRBJ1-5, with D possibly TRBD1 on 6 matching bases. The ends were cut back, 1 base at V and 5 bases at J, with 9 bases in the middle. This CDR3 comprises 14 residues. Germline V CDR1 and CDR2: LGHNA, YSLEER. The CDR3: CASSQGAGDQPQHF. In DNA, the CDR3 is TGCGCCAGCAGCCAAGGCGCAGGGGATCAGCCCCAGCATTTT.

This chain uses TRBV5-1 with TRBJ2-1; D is possibly TRBD2 (6 bases). Trimming removed 4 bases at V and 5 bases at J, with 13 bases between. The CDR3 sequence is 14 residues long. From germline, CDR1 is SGHRS and CDR2 YFSETQ. CDR3 residues: CASSMAGSNNEQFF. Written as DNA, the CDR3 is TGCGCCAGCAGCATGGCGGGGTCCAACAATGAGCAGTTCTTC.

This clone has just one count. This rearrangement joins TRBV5-1 to TRBJ2-3; 10 nucleotides agree with TRBD2. The CDR3 is made up of 15 amino acids. With V trimmed by 7 bases and J by 3 bases, 8 bases remained unmatched. In germline, CDR1 is SGHRS, CDR2 YFSETQ. The CDR3 DNA reads TGCGCCAGCTCCCCGCTAGCGGGAGTGACAGATACGCAGTATTTT. Amino acid sequence: CASSPLAGVTDTQYF.

The genes are TRBV27 and TRBJ1-2, with 11 bases lining up with TRBD1. Trimming took 6 bases from V and 4 from J; bases not matched to a gene: 4. The germline CDR1 and CDR2 sequences are MNHEY and SMNVEV (reference sequence). This CDR3 contains 14 residues. The CDR3 region has the DNA TGTGCCAGCAGCTGGGACAGGGGGGTCTATGGCTACACCTTC. Amino acid sequence: CASSWDRGVYGYTF.

Regarding this clone: Other DNA variants within this sample encode the same CDR3. The chain uses TRBV29-1 and TRBJ2-1; 9 bases map to TRBD2. The germline V gene encodes CDR1 SQVTM and CDR2 ANQGSEA. The CDR3 is 14 residues long. V gave up 4 bases and J gave up 0 bases; unmatched junction bases: 1. The CDR3 DNA is TGCAGCGTTGTTAGCGGGAGCTCCTACAATGAGCAGTTCTTC. Its translation: CSVVSGSSYNEQFF.

The chain is built from TRBV27 and TRBJ2-7; D possibly corresponds to TRBD2 (5 bases). Germline V gene lookup returns CDR1 MNHEY and CDR2 SMNVEV (reference sequence). V was pared by 7 bases and J by 1 base, with 20 bases between. This CDR3 comprises 16 residues. Here the CDR3 DNA reads TGTGCCAGCACCTCGAGAGGGAGTTTAGTATCCTACGAGCAGTACTTC. As protein: CASTSRGSLVSYEQYF.

The count of this clone is one. CDR3 nucleotides: TGTGCCAGCAGGCAGGAAGACTATGGCTACACCTTC. Its translation is CASRQEDYGYTF. This rearrangement joins TRBV6-5 to TRBJ1-2; no definite D call. The V gene's germline CDR1 is MNHEY and CDR2 SVGAGI. V was pared by 6 bases and J by 3 bases, with 8 bases between. This CDR3 comprises 12 residues.

The chain joins TRBV28 to TRBJ1-1, with 9 bases lining up with TRBD1. Per germline, CDR1 MDHEN and CDR2 SYDVKM. The CDR3 is made up of 15 amino acids. J gave up 6 bases and V 6 bases, and 11 bases lay outside the gene matches. The CDR3, as DNA: TGTGCCAGCAGCTCCCTCCCGGGACAGGGACCTGAAGCTTTCTTT. Translation: CASSSLPGQGPEAFF.

This clone has only a few counts. This sequence joins TRBV28 and TRBJ2-5, with D possibly being TRBD2 (7 bases). The CDR3 spans 15 residues. The germline V and J ends were trimmed by 6 bases and 3 bases, with 17 bases remaining between them. Per germline, CDR1 MDHEN and CDR2 SYDVKM. Here the CDR3 reads CASRASGGPKETQYF. CDR3 DNA: TGTGCCAGCAGGGCGTCGGGGGGCCCTAAAGAGACCCAGTACTTC.

The chain uses TRBV9 and TRBJ2-1; 8 bases are a match to TRBD2. Trimming took 1 base from V and 5 from J; bases not matched to a gene: 8. Germline CDR1 and CDR2: SGDLS and YYNGEE. The CDR3 totals 16 residues. CDR3 coding DNA: TGTGCCAGCAGCGTAAGTAGCGGGGACTTAAACAATGAGCAGTTCTTC. It yields the protein CASSVSSGDLNNEQFF.

This clone was seen only a few times. The rearrangement uses TRBV11-3 and TRBJ1-5; D gene uncertain. Germline CDR1 SGHNT, CDR2 YENEEA. Between the trimmed V and J ends, which lost 6 bases and 5 bases, there was a span of 17 bases. The CDR3 covers 15 residues. Written as DNA, the CDR3 is TGTGCCAGCAGGAATAGCACTTTCCATCATCAGCCCCAGCATTTT. This translates into CASRNSTFHHQPQHF.

This clone was recorded once. V and J are TRBV2 and TRBJ2-2; 9 bases align to TRBD2. CDR1 and CDR2 (germline): SNHLY, FYNNEI. The CDR3 extends over 17 amino acids. Unmatched junction bases numbered 9, after V lost 6 bases and J lost 1 base. CDR3 DNA: TGTGCCAGCAGGGGATGGGTTAGCGGGGGGAACACCGGGGAGCTGTTTTTT. Translation gives CASRGWVSGGNTGELFF.

This clone occurred a few times. The chain combines TRBV5-1 with TRBJ2-2; D perhaps matches TRBD2 (5 bases). With 3 bases removed from V and 4 bases from J, the gap between germline ends came to 13 bases. CDR3 length equals 15 residues. Germline CDR1 reads SGHRS; CDR2 reads YFSETQ. CDR3 in DNA: TGCGCCAGCAGCTCCGGGCCTCGGGGCACCGGGGAGCTGTTTTTT. It is translated as CASSSGPRGTGELFF.

The genes are TRBV5-1 and TRBJ1-5, with D perhaps matching TRBD1 (6 bases). Germline V gene sequence: CDR1 SGHRS, CDR2 YFSETQ. The CDR3 is 14 residues long. V gave up 3 bases and J gave up 3 bases, with 10 bases separating them. The CDR3 DNA follows: TGCGCCAGCAGCTCCACAGGGATCAATCAGCCCCAGCATTTT. Amino acid sequence: CASSSTGINQPQHF.

J is TRBJ1-6 and V is TRBV28, with D perhaps matching TRBD1 (6 bases). Deletions cut 5 bases from V and 6 bases from J, with 17 bases between. Germline-derived CDR1 and CDR2 are MDHEN and SYDVKM. The CDR3 spans 16 residues. CDR3 DNA sequence: TGTGCCAGCAGTCCTACCGGGACACTTTTTAATTCACCCCTCCACTTT. This encodes CASSPTGTLFNSPLHF.